These 28 T cell receptor beta chains were all obtained from the same sample, sequenced in a study of OX40 agonist ivuxolimab in advanced cancers. Data came from immunoSEQ multiplex PCR; TCRdb stores just in-frame clones and leaves some out. The sample gives 25,000 to 35,000 clones, over 75% of which show up once; 45% to 60% is in the top ten. The sequences come from CD4+ or CD8+ T cells sorted from blood, collected in a trial of the OX40 agonist ivuxolimab. The receptors were gathered from an adult with an advanced solid tumor such as melanoma, head and neck, liver or kidney cancer.

The chain has TRBV7-9 and TRBJ2-7; D is unclear. Germline CDR1 reads SEHNR; CDR2 reads FQNEAQ (reference sequence). V was pared by 1 base and J by 3 bases, with 7 bases between. The CDR3 runs to 13 residues. CDR3 residues: CASSLEAVYEQYF. For the CDR3, the DNA is TGTGCCAGCAGCTTAGAAGCCGTCTACGAGCAGTACTTC. Based on the CDR3 plus reference TRBV7-9 and TRBJ2-7, the full variable domain is DTGVSQNPRHKITKRGQNVTFRCDPISEHNRLYWYRQTLGQGPEFLTYFQNEAQLEKSRLLSDRFSAERPKGSFSTLEIQRTEQGDSAMYLCASSLEAVYEQYFGPGTRLTVT.

J is TRBJ2-7 and V is TRBV2; TRBD1 matches 8 bases. This CDR3 contains 15 residues. V lost 4 bases and J lost 1; bases outside the gene matches: 6. CDR1 is SNHLY and CDR2 is FYNNEI in the germline V gene. In DNA, the CDR3 is TGTGCCAGCAGTGGACGGACAGGGCCATCCTACGAGCAGTACTTC. Residues: CASSGRTGPSYEQYF. Drawing the rest from reference TRBV2 and TRBJ2-7, the complete variable domain is EPEVTQTPSHQVTQMGQEVILRCVPISNHLYFYWYRQILGQKVEFLVSFYNNEISEKSEIFDDQFSVERPDGSNFTLKIRSTKLEDSAMYFCASSGRTGPSYEQYFGPGTRLTVT.

The V and J genes are TRBV19 and TRBJ1-1; D gene uncertain. CDR3 length: 15 amino acids. Germline V gene lookup returns CDR1 LNHDA and CDR2 SQIVND (reference sequence). Trimming removed 1 base at V and 7 bases at J, with 16 bases between. The CDR3 protein is CASSIVLGLSGEAFF. The CDR3 bases are TGTGCCAGTAGTATAGTCCTTGGACTTTCCGGTGAAGCTTTCTTT.

The J gene is TRBJ1-1, the V gene TRBV6-6, with unresolved D. Germline CDR1 is MNHNY and CDR2 is SVGAGI (reference sequence). CDR3 length: 11 amino acids. Trimming took 10 bases from V and 4 from J, leaving 10 bases between them. Here the CDR3 reads CAISVGTEAFF. CDR3 nucleotides: TGTGCCATTTCGGTGGGCACTGAAGCTTTCTTT.

V gene TRBV19 combines with J gene TRBJ1-1; maybe TRBD1 (5 bases). CDR1 and CDR2 (germline): LNHDA, SQIVND (reference sequence). The CDR3 sequence is 12 residues long. The germline V and J ends were trimmed by 6 bases and 3 bases, with 8 bases remaining between them. In DNA form, the CDR3 reads TGTGCCAGTAGGTTACAGGACACTGAAGCTTTCTTT. Translation gives CASRLQDTEAFF.

With regard to this clone: In this CDR3 the conserved last residue, phenylalanine or tryptophan, is missing, so a read error is likely. The DNA is omitted, as the CDR3 cannot be located on it reliably, and the CDR3 follows TCRdb's listing. V is TRBV9 and J is TRBJ1-2; the table's D call, TRBD1, has no DNA check behind it. 14 amino acids form the CDR3, both terminal residues included. CDR1 is SGDLS and CDR2 is YYNGEE in the germline V gene. CDR3 sequence: CASSVATVRNSHGL.

In DNA, the CDR3 is TGTGCCAGCAGTGAAGGGTACAGGGTCGGTGAAAAACTGTTTTTT. Encoded protein: CASSEGYRVGEKLFF. The J gene is TRBJ1-4, the V gene TRBV2; maybe TRBD1 (6 bases). Germline V gives CDR1 SNHLY, CDR2 FYNNEI. The CDR3 sequence is 15 residues long. V was clipped by 1 base and J by 7 bases, with 13 bases between them.

The chain recombines TRBV29-1 with TRBJ2-7; no reliable D call. The CDR3 is 15 residues long. With 2 bases removed from V and 0 bases from J, the gap between germline ends came to 14 bases. Germline lookup yields CDR1 SQVTM and CDR2 ANQGSEA. CDR3 loop: CSVESRTQASYEQYF. The CDR3 bases are TGCAGCGTTGAATCTAGGACCCAGGCCTCCTACGAGCAGTACTTC.

The V gene is TRBV14, the J gene TRBJ2-2, with D possibly TRBD1 on 6 matching bases. The CDR3 has 15 amino acids. V was shortened by 3 bases and J by 6 bases, with 14 bases between the two germline ends. CDR1 is SGHDN and CDR2 is FVKESK in the germline V gene. The CDR3 protein is CASSQETGLPGELFF. In DNA form, the CDR3 reads TGTGCCAGCAGCCAGGAAACAGGGCTCCCCGGGGAGCTGTTTTTT. Variable domain in full (rest from reference TRBV14 and TRBJ2-2): EAGVTQFPSHSVIEKGQTVTLRCDPISGHDNLYWYRRVMGKEIKFLLHFVKESKQDESGMPNNRFLAERTGGTYSTLKVQPAELEDSGVYFCASSQETGLPGELFFGEGSRLTVL.

J is TRBJ2-1 and V is TRBV28, with 7 bases matching TRBD1. The CDR3 spans 15 residues. The trim removed 6 bases at V and 5 bases at J, leaving 10 bases unmatched. The germline V gene encodes CDR1 MDHEN and CDR2 SYDVKM. The CDR3 coding sequence is TGTGCCAGCAGCAAAGACAGGGTGCTTGACAATGAGCAGTTCTTC. This gives the protein CASSKDRVLDNEQFF. Complete variable domain (other parts from reference TRBV28 and TRBJ2-1): DVKVTQSSRYLVKRTGEKVFLECVQDMDHENMFWYRQDPGLGLRLIYFSYDVKMKEKGDIPEGYSVSREKKERFSLILESASTNQTSMYLCASSKDRVLDNEQFFGPGTRLTVL.

This clone was observed at least ten times. This rearrangement joins TRBV28 to TRBJ1-5; 9 nucleotides align to TRBD1. Germline loops: CDR1 MDHEN, CDR2 SYDVKM. CDR3 size: 16 residues. Germline trimming cut 6 bases from V and 7 bases from J; bases unmatched to any gene: 13. CDR3 bases: TGTGCCAGCAGCAAAGCGGTAGGGACAGGGATCCAGCCCCAGCATTTT. It translates to CASSKAVGTGIQPQHF. Looking up the rest from reference TRBV28 and TRBJ1-5 gives the full variable domain: DVKVTQSSRYLVKRTGEKVFLECVQDMDHENMFWYRQDPGLGLRLIYFSYDVKMKEKGDIPEGYSVSREKKERFSLILESASTNQTSMYLCASSKAVGTGIQPQHFGDGTRLSIL.

A note on this clone: The DNA is left out, because the CDR3 cannot be placed on it with certainty; the CDR3 is given as TCRdb lists it. CDR3 protein: CASSSSTGGYEQYF. The chain has TRBV27 and TRBJ2-7; TRBD1 is the table's D call, not checked against the DNA. The CDR3 adds up to 14 amino acids, both ends counted. Germline assignment: CDR1 MNHEY and CDR2 SMNVEV (reference sequence).

The chain recombines TRBV19 with TRBJ2-5; 7 positions agree with TRBD1. With the DNA end fitting TRBJ2-7 better, the J assignment may be wrong. This CDR3 comprises 13 residues. Germline lookup yields CDR1 LNHDA and CDR2 SQIVND (reference sequence). The CDR3 region has the DNA TGTGCCAGTAGTTGGGGGACAGCCTACGAGCAGTACTTC. Residues: CASSWGTAYEQYF.

The chain recombines TRBV7-6 with TRBJ2-1; TRBD2 matches 12 bases. This CDR3 has 15 amino acids. In germline, CDR1 is SGHVS, CDR2 FNYEAQ. The trim removed 9 bases at V and 4 bases at J, leaving 7 bases unmatched. CDR3 residues: CASSPSGGAYNEQFF. CDR3 sequence (DNA): TGTGCCAGTTCCCCTAGCGGGGGGGCATACAATGAGCAGTTCTTC. The variable domain in full, completed from reference TRBV7-6 and TRBJ2-1, reads GAGVSQSPRYKVTKRGQDVALRCDPISGHVSLYWYRQALGQGPEFLTYFNYEAQQDKSGLPNDRFSAERPEGSISTLTIQRTEQRDSAMYRCASSPSGGAYNEQFFGPGTRLTVL.

The genes are TRBV7-2 and TRBJ1-2; D remains unclear. This CDR3 comprises 14 residues. Germline lookup yields CDR1 SGHTA and CDR2 FQGNSA. V shed 1 base and J shed 0 bases, with 6 bases lying between them. The CDR3 DNA follows: TGTGCCAGCAGCTTAGGTGCAGCTAACTATGGCTACACCTTC. As protein: CASSLGAANYGYTF.

The chain couples TRBV14 to TRBJ2-7, with D perhaps matching TRBD1 (6 bases). V was cut by 4 bases and J by 6 bases, with 10 bases left in between. Germline-derived CDR1 and CDR2 are SGHDN and FVKESK. The CDR3 runs 12 residues. CDR3 coding DNA: TGTGCCAGCAGCCCAGGACAGATCGAGCAGTACTTC. Residues: CASSPGQIEQYF.

Only a few counts were recorded for this clone. V and J are TRBV27 and TRBJ1-1; no definite D call. Trimming took off 1 base at V and 1 base at J, with 4 bases between the two ends. The CDR3 loop spans 13 amino acids. The germline gives CDR1 MNHEY, CDR2 SMNVEV (reference sequence). For the CDR3, the DNA is TGTGCCAGCAGTTTATGGGGGAACACTGAAGCTTTCTTT. It yields the protein CASSLWGNTEAFF.

This chain joins TRBV2 and TRBJ2-1, with 8 positions matching TRBD2. V lost 7 bases to trimming and J lost 8 bases; unmatched junction nucleotides: 13. This CDR3 comprises 15 residues. Germline V gene lookup returns CDR1 SNHLY and CDR2 FYNNEI. CDR3 nucleotides: TGTGCCAGCATAGGGGCGGGGGGTCTTAGCGATGAGCAGTTCTTC. This gives the protein CASIGAGGLSDEQFF.

The chain carries TRBV10-3 and TRBJ2-7; D is possibly TRBD2 (6 bases). This CDR3 comprises 15 residues. The V end lost 0 bases, the J end lost 4 bases, and 13 bases lay between the germline ends. Looked up from germline, CDR1 is ENHRY and CDR2 is SYGVKD. CDR3 amino acids: CAISESGYSGYEQYF. The CDR3 region has the DNA TGTGCCATCAGTGAGTCCGGTTACAGCGGGTACGAGCAGTACTTC.

This clone was seen a handful of times. The V call is TRBV29-1, the J call TRBJ2-7, with 8 bases matching TRBD1. The ends lost 4 bases at V and 4 bases at J; junction bases unmatched: 6. Germline CDR1 reads SQVTM; CDR2 reads ANQGSEA. This CDR3 has 13 residues. CDR3 sequence: CSVVDDRGYEQYF. Here the CDR3 DNA reads TGCAGCGTTGTAGATGACAGGGGATACGAGCAGTACTTC.

The rearrangement links TRBV4-3 to TRBJ1-1, with D perhaps matching TRBD1 (6 bases). Trimming removed 0 bases from V and 1 base from J, with 21 bases in between. Germline CDR1 LGHNA, CDR2 YSLEER. This CDR3 contains 19 residues. The CDR3 DNA is TGCGCCAGCAGCCAAGATTATACGCGGAGCACAGGGCCGAACACTGAAGCTTTCTTT. Amino acid sequence: CASSQDYTRSTGPNTEAFF.

The chain carries TRBV5-4 and TRBJ1-1, with D perhaps TRBD1 (6 bases). The V gene lost 1 base and the J gene lost 6 bases, with 10 bases spanning the gap. CDR3 size: 13 residues. Germline V gene sequence: CDR1 SGHNT, CDR2 YYREEE (reference sequence). DNA of the CDR3: TGTGCCAGCAGCTTGTGGGGGGCCCCTGAAGCTTTCTTT. It codes for CASSLWGAPEAFF.

This chain connects TRBV5-6 to TRBJ2-1, with unresolved D. CDR1 SGHDT and CDR2 YYEEEE come from the germline V gene. The V end was cut by 3 bases, the J end by 6 bases, with 7 bases between. This CDR3 region has 12 residues. This CDR3 reads CASSWQSNEQFF. DNA for the CDR3: TGTGCCAGCAGCTGGCAGAGCAATGAGCAGTTCTTC.

The V and J genes are TRBV19 and TRBJ2-4; a possible D gene is TRBD1 (6 bases). V lost 3 bases to trimming and J lost 9 bases, with 12 bases between them. The germline CDR1 and CDR2 sequences are LNHDA and SQIVND (reference sequence). The CDR3 is 13 residues long. The CDR3 bases are TGTGCCAGTAGTATTTCAGGGGTAGGCATTCAGTACTTC. Its protein is CASSISGVGIQYF.

The V and J genes are TRBV4-1 and TRBJ2-5, with TRBD2 as a possible D gene (7 bases). The CDR3 extends over 16 amino acids. The germline V gene encodes CDR1 MGHRA and CDR2 YSYEKL. Trimming cost V 5 bases and J 5 bases, with 21 bases left between them. The CDR3 spells CASSDHLSGGLETQYF. The CDR3 nucleotides are TGCGCCAGCAGCGACCACCTTTCGGGGGGCCTTGAGACCCAGTACTTC.

This clone came up a few times. The chain is built from TRBV4-3 and TRBJ1-2; possible D gene TRBD1, 5 bases. CDR1 is LGHNA and CDR2 is YSLEER in the germline V gene. This CDR3 region has 14 residues. The germline V and J ends were trimmed by 1 base and 3 bases, with 9 bases remaining between them. For the CDR3, the DNA is TGCGCCAGCAGCCAAGTGCAGGGAGACTATGGCTACACCTTC. This codes for CASSQVQGDYGYTF.

The genes are TRBV7-6 and TRBJ1-4; no clear D gene. V lost 1 base to trimming and J lost 2 bases, with 8 bases between them. CDR1 SGHVS and CDR2 FNYEAQ come from the germline V gene. The length of the CDR3 is 15 residues. Here the CDR3 DNA reads TGTGCCAGCAGCTTAGTGGGAGCGACTAATGAAAAACTGTTTTTT. Translated: CASSLVGATNEKLFF.

This rearrangement joins TRBV6-5 to TRBJ2-6; D is ambiguous. V lost 6 bases, J lost 0 bases, and 6 bases lay in between. The CDR3 has 14 amino acids. Germline assignment: CDR1 MNHEY and CDR2 SVGAGI. CDR3 region: CASRLLSGANVLTF. The CDR3 nucleotides are TGTGCCAGCAGACTTCTCTCTGGGGCCAACGTCCTGACTTTC.